This T cell receptor beta chain was captured by sequencing in a study of tumor-infiltrating lymphocytes in primary liver carcinoma. This clonotype is a singleton in its sample. At one boundary the junction diverges from the germline segment, which might be a read error. Co-extracting RNA and DNA was done with roughly 18-32 mg of unsorted bulk tissue as input. TCR beta cDNA was prepared out of 500 ng total RNA by means of a constant-region primer. Three nested multiplex PCR rounds, a slightly modified ARM-PCR, produced the libraries for TCR beta. In TCRdb, the multiplex PCR reads were re-called with MiXCR into one record per CDR3 protein. The table shows approximately 120,000 distinct CDR3 sequences, with 64% occurring only once. The sequence was obtained from a woman aged 55-75 years with primary liver carcinoma and hepatitis B virus infection. The material sequenced was liver tumor tissue from sampling region 3. Noted subset: tumor region T3, left-lateral pole.

CDR3 in DNA: TGTGTCAGCAGCCAAGAATCGGCGGGAGGCAGCTACGAGCAGTACTTC. This encodes CVSSQESAGGSYEQYF. The chain has TRBV4-2 and TRBJ2-7; 8 bases are shared with TRBD2. CDR1 is LGHNA, CDR2 YNFKEQ, per germline. The CDR3 runs 16 residues.